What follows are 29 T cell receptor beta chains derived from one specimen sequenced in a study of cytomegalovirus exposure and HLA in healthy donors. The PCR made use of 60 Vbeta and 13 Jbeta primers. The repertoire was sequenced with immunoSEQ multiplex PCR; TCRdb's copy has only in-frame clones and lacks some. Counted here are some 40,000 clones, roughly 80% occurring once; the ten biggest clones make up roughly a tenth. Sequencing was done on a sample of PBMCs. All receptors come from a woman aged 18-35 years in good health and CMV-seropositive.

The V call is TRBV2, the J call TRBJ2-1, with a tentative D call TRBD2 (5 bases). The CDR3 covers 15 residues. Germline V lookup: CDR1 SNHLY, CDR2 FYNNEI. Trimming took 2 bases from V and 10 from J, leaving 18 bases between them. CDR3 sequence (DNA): TGTGCCAGCAGTGAACAGGCTAGCCAGTTGTCGGAGCAGTTCTTC. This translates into CASSEQASQLSEQFF.

The DNA of the CDR3 is TGTGCCAGCAGCTCTGGACTACGGAGCACCGGGGAGCTGTTTTTT. Amino acid sequence: CASSSGLRSTGELFF. The V gene is TRBV11-3, the J gene TRBJ2-2; D is perhaps TRBD2 (6 bases). CDR1 is SGHNT and CDR2 is YENEEA in the germline V gene. The CDR3 is made up of 15 amino acids. V was shortened by 4 bases and J by 4 bases, with 13 bases between the two germline ends.

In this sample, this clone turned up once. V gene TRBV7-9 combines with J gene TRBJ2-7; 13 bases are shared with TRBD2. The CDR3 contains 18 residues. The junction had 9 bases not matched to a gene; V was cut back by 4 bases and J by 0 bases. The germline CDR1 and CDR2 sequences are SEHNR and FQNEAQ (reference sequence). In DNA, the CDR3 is TGTGCCAGCAGCTACTTGGGGGGGACTAGCGGGACCTCCTACGAGCAGTACTTC. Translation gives CASSYLGGTSGTSYEQYF.

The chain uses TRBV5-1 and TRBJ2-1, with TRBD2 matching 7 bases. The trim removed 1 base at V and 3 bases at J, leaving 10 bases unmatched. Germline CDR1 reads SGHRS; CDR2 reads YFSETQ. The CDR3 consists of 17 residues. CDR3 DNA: TGCGCCAGCAGCTTGCAGCACGCGGGAGTGAACTACAATGAGCAGTTCTTC. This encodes CASSLQHAGVNYNEQFF.

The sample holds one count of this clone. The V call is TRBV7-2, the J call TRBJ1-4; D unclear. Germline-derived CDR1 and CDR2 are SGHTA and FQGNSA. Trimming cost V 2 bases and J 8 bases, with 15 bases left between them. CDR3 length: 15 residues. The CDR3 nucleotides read TGTGCCAGCAGCTTAACTCTATTCGAGGGCGAAAAACTGTTTTTT. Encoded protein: CASSLTLFEGEKLFF.

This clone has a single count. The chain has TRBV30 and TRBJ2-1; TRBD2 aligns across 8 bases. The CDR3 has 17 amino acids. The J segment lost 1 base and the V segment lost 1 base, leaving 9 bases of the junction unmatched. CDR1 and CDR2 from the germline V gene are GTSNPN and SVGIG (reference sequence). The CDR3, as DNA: TGTGCCTGGAGTGCCAGTAGAACTAGCGGTTCCTACAATGAGCAGTTCTTC. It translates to CAWSASRTSGSYNEQFF.

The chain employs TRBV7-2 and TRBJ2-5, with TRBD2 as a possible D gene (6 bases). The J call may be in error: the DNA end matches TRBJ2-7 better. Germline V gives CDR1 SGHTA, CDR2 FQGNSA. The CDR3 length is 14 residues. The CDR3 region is CASSLGQGLYEQYF. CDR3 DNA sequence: TGTGCCAGCAGCTTAGGGCAGGGACTCTACGAGCAGTACTTC.

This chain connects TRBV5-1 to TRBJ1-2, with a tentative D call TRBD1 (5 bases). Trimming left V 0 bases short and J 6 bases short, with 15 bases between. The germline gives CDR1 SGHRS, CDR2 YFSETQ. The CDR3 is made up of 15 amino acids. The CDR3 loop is CASSLAMAGLDGYTF. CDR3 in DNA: TGCGCCAGCAGCTTGGCCATGGCAGGGCTAGATGGCTACACCTTC.

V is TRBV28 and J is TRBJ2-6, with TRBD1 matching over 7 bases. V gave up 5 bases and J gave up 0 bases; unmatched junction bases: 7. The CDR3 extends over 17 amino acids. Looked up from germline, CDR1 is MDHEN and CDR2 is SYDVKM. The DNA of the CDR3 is TGTGCCAGCAGTCAACCGACAGGGACCTCTGGGGCCAACGTCCTGACTTTC. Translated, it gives CASSQPTGTSGANVLTF.

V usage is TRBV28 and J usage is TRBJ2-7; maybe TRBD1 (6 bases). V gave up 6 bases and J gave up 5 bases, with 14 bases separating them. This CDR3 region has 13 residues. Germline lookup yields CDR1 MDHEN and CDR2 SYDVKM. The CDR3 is CASSRTVLNEQYF. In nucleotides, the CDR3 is TGTGCCAGCAGCCGGACAGTTCTAAACGAGCAGTACTTC.

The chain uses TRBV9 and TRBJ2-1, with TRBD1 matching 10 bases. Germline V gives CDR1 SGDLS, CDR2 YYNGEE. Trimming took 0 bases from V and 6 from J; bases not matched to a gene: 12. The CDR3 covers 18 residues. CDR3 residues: CASSVGGTGAPVGNEQFF. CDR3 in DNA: TGTGCCAGCAGCGTAGGGGGGACAGGGGCGCCCGTGGGCAATGAGCAGTTCTTC.

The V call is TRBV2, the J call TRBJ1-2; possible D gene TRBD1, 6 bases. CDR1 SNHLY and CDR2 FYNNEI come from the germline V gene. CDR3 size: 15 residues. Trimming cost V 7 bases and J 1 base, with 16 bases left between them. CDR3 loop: CASTPDLDSNYGYTF. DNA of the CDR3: TGTGCCAGCACCCCAGATCTGGACAGTAACTATGGCTACACCTTC. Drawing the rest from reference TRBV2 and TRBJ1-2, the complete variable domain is EPEVTQTPSHQVTQMGQEVILRCVPISNHLYFYWYRQILGQKVEFLVSFYNNEISEKSEIFDDQFSVERPDGSNFTLKIRSTKLEDSAMYFCASTPDLDSNYGYTFGSGTRLTVV.

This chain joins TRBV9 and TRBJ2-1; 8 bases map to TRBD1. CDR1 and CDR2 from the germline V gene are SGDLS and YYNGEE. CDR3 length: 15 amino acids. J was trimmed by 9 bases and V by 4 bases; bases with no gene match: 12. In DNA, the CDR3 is TGTGCCAGCAGCAAACCGGGACAGGTGTCCGCTGAGCAGTTCTTC. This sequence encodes CASSKPGQVSAEQFF.

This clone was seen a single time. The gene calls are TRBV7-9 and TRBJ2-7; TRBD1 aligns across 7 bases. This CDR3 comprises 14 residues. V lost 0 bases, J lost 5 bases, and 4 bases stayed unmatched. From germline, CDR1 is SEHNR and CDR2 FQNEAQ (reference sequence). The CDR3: CASSLAAGGNEQYF. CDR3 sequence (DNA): TGTGCCAGCAGCTTAGCTGCAGGGGGAAACGAGCAGTACTTC.

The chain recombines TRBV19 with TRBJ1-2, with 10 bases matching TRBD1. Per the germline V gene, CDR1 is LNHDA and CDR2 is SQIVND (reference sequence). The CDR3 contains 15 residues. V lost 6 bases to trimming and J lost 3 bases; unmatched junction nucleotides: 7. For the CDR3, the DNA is TGTGCCAGTAGCTCGACAGGGGGCATGGACTATGGCTACACCTTC. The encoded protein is CASSSTGGMDYGYTF.

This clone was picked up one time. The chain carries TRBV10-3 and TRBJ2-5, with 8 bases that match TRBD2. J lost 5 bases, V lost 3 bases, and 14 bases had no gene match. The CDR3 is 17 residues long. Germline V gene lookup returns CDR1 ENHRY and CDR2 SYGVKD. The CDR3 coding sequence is TGTGCCATCAGTGAAGATGTGGGTAGCGGGGCCCGGGAGACCCAGTACTTC. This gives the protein CAISEDVGSGARETQYF.

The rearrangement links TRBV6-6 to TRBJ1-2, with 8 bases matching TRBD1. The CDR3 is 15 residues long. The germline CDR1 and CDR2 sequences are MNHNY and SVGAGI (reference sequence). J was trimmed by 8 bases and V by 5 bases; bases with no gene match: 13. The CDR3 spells CASSPRTGTSSGYTF. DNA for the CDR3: TGTGCCAGCAGTCCACGGACAGGGACGTCTTCCGGCTACACCTTC.

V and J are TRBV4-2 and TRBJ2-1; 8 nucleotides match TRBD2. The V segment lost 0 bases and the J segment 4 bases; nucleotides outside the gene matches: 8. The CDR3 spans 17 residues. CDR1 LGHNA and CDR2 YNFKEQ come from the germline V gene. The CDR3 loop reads CASSQETSGSAYNEQFF. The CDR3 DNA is TGTGCCAGCAGCCAAGAAACCAGCGGGAGTGCGTACAATGAGCAGTTCTTC.

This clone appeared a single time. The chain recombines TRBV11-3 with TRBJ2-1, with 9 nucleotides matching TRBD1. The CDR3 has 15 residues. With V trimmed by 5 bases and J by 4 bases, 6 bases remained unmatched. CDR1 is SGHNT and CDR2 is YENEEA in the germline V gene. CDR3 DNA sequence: TGTGCCAGCAGCGCTTCCGGGACAGGGTACAATGAGCAGTTCTTC. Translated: CASSASGTGYNEQFF.

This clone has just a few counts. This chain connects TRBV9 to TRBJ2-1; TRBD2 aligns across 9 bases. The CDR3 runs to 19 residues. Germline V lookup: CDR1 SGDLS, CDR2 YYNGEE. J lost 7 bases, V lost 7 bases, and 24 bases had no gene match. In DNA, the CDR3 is TGTGCCAGCGGAGGGCAGTCCGGCGGGAGGGCCACCAAACCTAATGAGCAGTTCTTC. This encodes CASGGQSGGRATKPNEQFF.

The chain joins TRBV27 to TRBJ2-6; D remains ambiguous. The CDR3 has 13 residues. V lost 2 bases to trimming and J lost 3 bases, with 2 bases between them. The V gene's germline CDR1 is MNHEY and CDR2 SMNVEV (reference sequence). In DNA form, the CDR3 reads TGTGCCAGCAGTTTACGTGGGGCCAACGTCCTGACTTTC. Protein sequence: CASSLRGANVLTF.

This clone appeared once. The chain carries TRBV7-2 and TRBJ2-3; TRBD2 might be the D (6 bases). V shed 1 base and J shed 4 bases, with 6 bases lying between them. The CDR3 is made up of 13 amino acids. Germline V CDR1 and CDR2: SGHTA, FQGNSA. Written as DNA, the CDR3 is TGTGCCAGCAGCTTAGGGGGGGCAGATACGCAGTATTTT. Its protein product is CASSLGGADTQYF.

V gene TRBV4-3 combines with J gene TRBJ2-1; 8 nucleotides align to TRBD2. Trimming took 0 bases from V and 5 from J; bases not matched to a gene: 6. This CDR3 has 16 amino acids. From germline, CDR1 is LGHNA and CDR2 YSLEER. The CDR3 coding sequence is TGCGCCAGCAGCCAAGATTGGACGGGAGGGGACAATGAGCAGTTCTTC. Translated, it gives CASSQDWTGGDNEQFF.

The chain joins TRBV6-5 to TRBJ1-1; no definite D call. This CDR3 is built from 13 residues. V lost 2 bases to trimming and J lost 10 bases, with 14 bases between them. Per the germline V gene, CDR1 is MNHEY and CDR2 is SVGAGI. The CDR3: CASSYGLEATAFF. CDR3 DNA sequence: TGTGCCAGCAGTTACGGGCTCGAAGCTACAGCTTTCTTT.

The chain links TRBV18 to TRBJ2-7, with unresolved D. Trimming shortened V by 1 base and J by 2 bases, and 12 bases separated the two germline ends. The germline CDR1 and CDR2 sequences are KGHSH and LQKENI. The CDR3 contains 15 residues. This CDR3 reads CASSPRGGKTYEQYF. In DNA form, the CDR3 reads TGTGCCAGCTCACCACGCGGCGGCAAGACCTACGAGCAGTACTTC. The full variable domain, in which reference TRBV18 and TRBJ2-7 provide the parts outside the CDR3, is NAGVMQNPRHLVRRRGQEARLRCSPMKGHSHVYWYRQLPEEGLKFMVYLQKENIIDESGMPKERFSAEFPKEGPSILRIQQVVRGDSAAYFCASSPRGGKTYEQYFGPGTRLTVT.

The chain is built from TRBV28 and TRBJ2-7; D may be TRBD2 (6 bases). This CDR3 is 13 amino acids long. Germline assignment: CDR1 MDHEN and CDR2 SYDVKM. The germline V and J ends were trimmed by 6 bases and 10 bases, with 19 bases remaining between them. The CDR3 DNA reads TGTGCCAGCAGCCCCGGGACTCCCGTTTTTCAGTACTTC. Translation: CASSPGTPVFQYF.

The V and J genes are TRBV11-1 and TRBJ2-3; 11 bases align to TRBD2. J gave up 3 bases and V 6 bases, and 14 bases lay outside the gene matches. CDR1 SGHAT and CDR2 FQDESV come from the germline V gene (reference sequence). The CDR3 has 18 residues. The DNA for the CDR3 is TGTGCCAGCAGTCTAGTGCCCCTAGCGGGAGGAAGTACAGATACGCAGTATTTT. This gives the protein CASSLVPLAGGSTDTQYF.

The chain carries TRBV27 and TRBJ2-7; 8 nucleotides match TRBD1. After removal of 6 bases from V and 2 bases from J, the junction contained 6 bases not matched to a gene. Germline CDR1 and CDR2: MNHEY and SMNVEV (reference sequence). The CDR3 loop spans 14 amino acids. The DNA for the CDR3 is TGTGCCAGCAGCAACAGGGGGATCCCCTACGAGCAGTACTTC. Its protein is CASSNRGIPYEQYF.

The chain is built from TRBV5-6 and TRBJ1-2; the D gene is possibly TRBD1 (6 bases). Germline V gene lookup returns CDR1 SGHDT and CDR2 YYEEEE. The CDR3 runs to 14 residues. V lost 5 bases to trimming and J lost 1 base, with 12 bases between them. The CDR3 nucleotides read TGTGCCAGCAGAAATACAGGGAGTAACTATGGCTACACCTTC. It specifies CASRNTGSNYGYTF.